The T cell receptor beta chain under discussion was sequenced for a study of response to subunit inactivated influenza vaccine. The CDR3 has 14 residues. Germline CDR1 KGHSY, CDR2 FQNENV. V was trimmed by 0 bases and J by 4 bases, leaving 10 bases between them. Details on this clonotype: What it binds is unknown.

Study results and limitations: Authors suggested each seasonal flu vaccination may recruit only limited numbers of new T cells.

TCRdb independently ran MiXCR on the RT-PCR reads; one entry per CDR3 protein. The table shows hundreds of thousands of distinct CDR3 sequences, with approximately 15% occurring only once. This receptor was taken from a man between 50 and 69 years old who received an inactivated influenza vaccine. The chain links TRBV16 to TRBJ2-7; D gene unclear. The sample here was CD4+ T cells sorted from PBMCs, taken around 2 years after vaccination. CDR3 residues: CASSQSGFRYEQYF. For the CDR3, the DNA is TGTGCCAGCAGCCAATCAGGGTTTCGATACGAGCAGTACTTC.